The 13 T cell receptor beta chains below all came from one sample that was sequenced in a study of blood T cell repertoires in COVID-19. Clones were sequenced by immunoSEQ multiplex PCR, and TCRdb holds only the in-frame ones, with some missing. The sample shows 85,000 to 120,000 clones, about 82% of them seen only once. Sequenced input: peripheral blood. The receptors were sampled from a man older than 75 with COVID-19, enrolled during active disease.

The chain has TRBV7-8 and TRBJ2-1; 9 bases map to TRBD2. This CDR3 has 15 amino acids. Losses at the gene ends were 5 bases for V and 7 bases for J; bases not matched to a gene: 9. CDR1 is SGHVS, CDR2 FQNEAQ, per germline. CDR3 region: CASSRGLARWNEQFF. DNA for the CDR3: TGTGCCAGCAGCCGAGGACTAGCGAGATGGAATGAGCAGTTCTTC.

The chain combines TRBV6-5 with TRBJ2-7, with D perhaps matching TRBD2 (6 bases). V dropped 9 bases and J dropped 3 bases, with 12 bases sitting between them. The CDR3 consists of 12 residues. In germline, CDR1 is MNHEY, CDR2 SVGAGI. CDR3 coding DNA: TGTGCCAGTCGGGGTAGCGGCTACGAGCAGTACTTC. Its protein product is CASRGSGYEQYF.

As DNA, the CDR3 is TGTGCCAGCAGTACCGGGGACACCCGAGGCGAGCAGTACTTC. Its translation is CASSTGDTRGEQYF. The chain combines TRBV6-6 with TRBJ2-7, with a possible D match to TRBD1 (6 bases). CDR1 and CDR2 (germline): MNHNY, SVGAGI (reference sequence). The CDR3 spans 14 residues. Deletions cut 5 bases from V and 6 bases from J, with 17 bases between.

The genes are TRBV6-5 and TRBJ2-5, with D perhaps matching TRBD2 (7 bases). In germline, CDR1 is MNHEY, CDR2 SVGAGI. Trimming removed 5 bases from V and 5 bases from J, with 15 bases in between. The CDR3 sequence is 14 residues long. CDR3 protein: CASSPGGREETQYF. As DNA, the CDR3 is TGTGCCAGCAGTCCCGGGGGGCGGGAGGAGACCCAGTACTTC.

Only one count was recorded for this clone. The CDR3 loop reads CASSDYGQGYEQYF. Here the CDR3 DNA reads TGTGCCAGCAGTGATTACGGGCAGGGGTACGAGCAGTACTTC. The rearrangement uses TRBV6-1 and TRBJ2-7; TRBD1 might be the D (6 bases). Trimming cost V 3 bases and J 4 bases, with 13 bases left between them. This CDR3 spans 14 amino acids. Germline-derived CDR1 and CDR2 are MNHNS and SASEGT.

The rearrangement joins TRBV28 to TRBJ2-7; 8 positions match TRBD1. The ends lost 7 bases at V and 3 bases at J; junction bases unmatched: 5. Germline assignment: CDR1 MDHEN and CDR2 SYDVKM. This CDR3 region has 13 residues. The CDR3 DNA follows: TGTGCCAGCACCCCCGGACAGGGCTACGAGCAGTACTTC. It translates to CASTPGQGYEQYF.

This chain links TRBV6-2 or TRBV6-3 with TRBJ2-3, with 9 bases that match TRBD2. The CDR3 has 17 residues. V shed 0 bases and J 4 bases; nucleotides not matched to a gene: 8. Per germline, CDR1 MNHEY and CDR2 SVGEGT. CDR3 DNA sequence: TGTGCCAGCAGTTACTCGAAATGGCTAGCGGGATCAGATACGCAGTATTTT. It translates to CASSYSKWLAGSDTQYF.

The chain joins TRBV24-1 to TRBJ1-1; 9 bases are shared with TRBD1. The V gene's germline CDR1 is KGHDR and CDR2 SFDVKD. The V gene end was trimmed by 3 bases and the J gene end by 7 bases; junction bases not matched to a gene: 8. The CDR3 consists of 15 residues. This CDR3 reads CATSDEGQGWGEAFF. As DNA, the CDR3 is TGTGCCACCAGTGATGAGGGACAGGGCTGGGGTGAAGCTTTCTTT.

The chain combines TRBV6-4 with TRBJ2-2, with 7 bases that match TRBD2. This CDR3 is 17 amino acids long. After removal of 1 base from V and 4 bases from J, the junction contained 9 bases not matched to a gene. Germline values: CDR1 MRHNA, CDR2 SNTAGT. The CDR3 spells CASSDYGAGKGTGELFF. CDR3 bases: TGTGCCAGCAGTGACTATGGAGCGGGGAAGGGCACCGGGGAGCTGTTTTTT.

This clone appeared once. J is TRBJ2-1 and V is TRBV5-5, with 11 bases matching TRBD2. Germline-derived CDR1 and CDR2 are SGHKS and YYEKEE (reference sequence). V lost 0 bases, J lost 2 bases, and 4 bases stayed unmatched. The CDR3 is 17 amino acids. Here the CDR3 reads CASSLAGTSGTYNEQFF. In DNA, the CDR3 is TGTGCCAGCAGCTTGGCGGGGACTAGCGGAACCTACAATGAGCAGTTCTTC.

The chain carries TRBV7-6 and TRBJ2-1, with 8 bases matching TRBD2. Germline V gene data show CDR1 as SGHVS and CDR2 as FNYEAQ. The CDR3 spans 15 residues. J gave up 4 bases and V 5 bases, and 7 bases lay outside the gene matches. CDR3 in DNA: TGTGCCAGCAGCCCTACTAGCGGCAGATACAATGAGCAGTTCTTC. Translated, it gives CASSPTSGRYNEQFF.

This clone was detected a few times. The rearrangement links TRBV30 to TRBJ2-1, with 9 bases aligning to TRBD2. Germline assignment: CDR1 GTSNPN and CDR2 SVGIG (reference sequence). The CDR3 extends over 13 amino acids. V gave up 3 bases and J gave up 10 bases; unmatched junction bases: 7. In DNA, the CDR3 is TGTGCCTGGAGCAGCCTAGCGGGAAGAGAGCAGTTCTTC. This encodes CAWSSLAGREQFF.

V is TRBV9 and J is TRBJ1-1; no definite D call. Germline V CDR1 and CDR2: SGDLS, YYNGEE. The CDR3 contains 14 residues. V was pared by 0 bases and J by 0 bases, with 6 bases between. CDR3 sequence reads: CASSVDRLNTEAFF. The CDR3 region has the DNA TGTGCCAGCAGCGTAGACAGATTGAACACTGAAGCTTTCTTT.